These 11 T cell receptor beta chains were all obtained from the same sample, sequenced in a study of shared clonotypes between healthy human individuals. Assay: immunoSEQ multiplex PCR; the TCRdb copy retains only in-frame clones and omits some. Of hundreds of thousands of clones in the sample, approximately 95% were seen once. CD45RO-negative cells were positively selected for CCR7, leaving out terminally differentiated effector memory CD45RA+ cells. Sequenced material: naive CD8+ T cells sorted from blood. The receptor source for this set is a woman aged 25 to 39 in good health.

The V call is TRBV2, the J call TRBJ2-3; the D gene is possibly TRBD1 (6 bases). From germline, CDR1 is SNHLY and CDR2 FYNNEI. This CDR3 has 15 residues. V was shortened by 5 bases and J by 2 bases, with 14 bases between the two germline ends. The CDR3: CASSHYREHTDTQYF. CDR3 DNA: TGTGCCAGCAGTCACTACAGGGAACACACAGATACGCAGTATTTT.

A word on this clone: A much larger clone differs from this one at a single base, so this may be a read error. The chain carries TRBV7-4 and TRBJ2-7; D is unresolved. The germline CDR1 and CDR2 sequences are SGHVT and SQSDAQ. The ends were cut back, 5 bases at V and 1 base at J, with 3 bases in the middle. This CDR3 is built from 11 residues. The CDR3 DNA sequence: TGTGCCAGCAGCCCTTCCTACGAGCAGTACTTC. Encoded protein: CASSPSYEQYF.

This clone was recorded only once. The chain couples TRBV5-4 to TRBJ2-2; D gene ambiguous. V lost 7 bases, J lost 1 base, and 14 bases lay in between. The CDR3 runs to 15 residues. The germline gives CDR1 SGHNT, CDR2 YYREEE (reference sequence). In nucleotides, the CDR3 is TGTGCCAGCCAACGGGCAGCGCAGAACACCGGGGAGCTGTTTTTT. It codes for CASQRAAQNTGELFF.

The chain couples TRBV29-1 to TRBJ2-7; 10 bases fit TRBD2. Germline CDR1 is SQVTM and CDR2 is ANQGSEA. Trimming removed 5 bases from V and 10 bases from J; junction bases left unmatched: 5. The CDR3 sequence is 11 residues long. In DNA, the CDR3 is TGCAGCGTTCCCGGGACTAGCGTTCAGTACTTC. Amino acid sequence: CSVPGTSVQYF.

The chain has TRBV7-9 and TRBJ1-2; D unresolved. Germline lookup yields CDR1 SEHNR and CDR2 FQNEAQ (reference sequence). Trimming shortened V by 1 base and J by 3 bases, and 9 bases separated the two germline ends. This CDR3 has 14 residues. The CDR3: CASSLGRAHYGYTF. The CDR3, as DNA: TGTGCCAGCAGCTTAGGTCGGGCTCACTATGGCTACACCTTC.

The chain employs TRBV27 and TRBJ1-5; D is possibly TRBD1 (6 bases). Germline V gene data show CDR1 as MNHEY and CDR2 as SMNVEV (reference sequence). The V gene lost 8 bases and the J gene lost 7 bases, with 15 bases spanning the gap. The CDR3 is 13 amino acids. CDR3 sequence: CASSRGGLQPQHF. CDR3 DNA sequence: TGTGCCAGCTCCAGAGGGGGTTTGCAGCCCCAGCATTTT.

The chain is built from TRBV9 and TRBJ1-2; no clear D. Trimming removed 3 bases from V and 8 bases from J, with 17 bases in between. Germline CDR1 is SGDLS and CDR2 is YYNGEE. This CDR3 contains 14 residues. As DNA, the CDR3 is TGTGCCAGCAGCGGACCCCCCCCAGCTCGGGGCTACACCTTC. It specifies CASSGPPPARGYTF.

The gene calls are TRBV9 and TRBJ2-2; D might be TRBD2 (5 bases). V lost 5 bases and J 5 bases, leaving 13 bases between the germline ends. The CDR3 consists of 14 residues. Germline V gives CDR1 SGDLS, CDR2 YYNGEE. CDR3 coding DNA: TGTGCCAGCAGAGAATACGGGAATACCGGGGAGCTGTTTTTT. As protein: CASREYGNTGELFF.

This chain connects TRBV4-1 to TRBJ1-5; D gene ambiguous. Trimming left V 2 bases short and J 8 bases short, with 10 bases between. This CDR3 is built from 13 residues. CDR1 and CDR2 from the germline V gene are MGHRA and YSYEKL. CDR3 sequence: CASSQSIVEPQHF. The CDR3 region has the DNA TGCGCCAGCAGCCAATCAATTGTAGAGCCCCAGCATTTT.

The chain combines TRBV27 with TRBJ1-4, with 9 bases that match TRBD1. With 7 bases clipped from V and 7 bases from J, the junction kept 7 bases outside the gene matches. The CDR3 totals 14 residues. Germline CDR1 and CDR2: MNHEY and SMNVEV (reference sequence). This CDR3 reads CASTSTGGSEKLFF. CDR3 DNA sequence: TGTGCCAGCACCTCGACAGGGGGTAGTGAAAAACTGTTTTTT.

The V gene is TRBV29-1, the J gene TRBJ1-1; D is undetermined. Germline V gives CDR1 SQVTM, CDR2 ANQGSEA. The CDR3 length is 13 residues. The germline V and J ends were trimmed by 7 bases and 5 bases, with 17 bases remaining between them. CDR3 coding DNA: TGCAGCGCCCTAGGAGGGCGCGGAACTGAAGCTTTCTTT. It encodes CSALGGRGTEAFF.